What follows are 27 T cell receptor beta chains derived from one specimen sequenced in a study of CD8 T cells in Susac syndrome. The authors reverse transcribed about 0.5 to 1 ug RNA with random hexamers. TCRdb re-called the immunoSEQ multiplex PCR reads through MiXCR, storing one row per CDR3 protein. The sample shows about 120,000 distinct CDR3 sequences, around 90% of them seen only once. The specimen was CD4+ T cells from PBMCs. These receptors originate from a human donor in good health.

The CDR3 is CSAMALAQTNTGELFF. The CDR3 DNA reads TGCAGTGCTATGGCTCTGGCGCAGACGAACACCGGGGAGCTGTTTTTT. This chain uses TRBV20-1 with TRBJ2-2, with D unresolved. Per the germline V gene, CDR1 is DFQATT and CDR2 is SNEGSKA (reference sequence). V was pared by 4 bases and J by 0 bases, with 15 bases between. This CDR3 is 16 amino acids long.

This clonotype was found once. The rearrangement links TRBV20-1 to TRBJ2-7; TRBD2 is a possible D gene (5 bases). Trimming took 6 bases from V and 2 from J, leaving 11 bases between them. Germline V gene lookup returns CDR1 DFQATT and CDR2 SNEGSKA (reference sequence). This CDR3 has 12 amino acids. In DNA form, the CDR3 reads TGCAGTGCGAGACGGGGTGCCTACGAGCAGTACTTC. This codes for CSARRGAYEQYF.

This clonotype was seen a single time. The genes are TRBV4-2 and TRBJ1-1; D not resolved. V lost 4 bases to trimming and J lost 7 bases, with 13 bases between them. Per the germline V gene, CDR1 is LGHNA and CDR2 is YNFKEQ. There are 13 residues in the CDR3. CDR3 amino acids: CASSPGPPVEAFF. CDR3 nucleotides: TGTGCCAGCAGCCCCGGACCTCCAGTTGAAGCTTTCTTT.

The rearrangement uses TRBV2 and TRBJ1-2; TRBD1 matches at 9 bases. Germline V gene sequence: CDR1 SNHLY, CDR2 FYNNEI. V dropped 7 bases and J dropped 8; count of bases not matched to a gene: 8. CDR3 length: 13 residues. As DNA, the CDR3 is TGTGCCAGCAATGGGGACAGGGCTGGCGGCTACACCTTC. This translates into CASNGDRAGGYTF. The full variable domain, completed using reference TRBV2 and TRBJ1-2, is EPEVTQTPSHQVTQMGQEVILRCVPISNHLYFYWYRQILGQKVEFLVSFYNNEISEKSEIFDDQFSVERPDGSNFTLKIRSTKLEDSAMYFCASNGDRAGGYTFGSGTRLTVV.

This clonotype was counted once. The V call is TRBV6-2 or TRBV6-3, the J call TRBJ2-1; 13 bases are a match to TRBD2. Per the germline V gene, CDR1 is MNHEY and CDR2 is SVGEGT. This CDR3 spans 16 amino acids. The junction had 7 bases not matched to a gene; V was cut back by 2 bases and J by 9 bases. CDR3 protein: CASSYGTSGALGEQFF. As DNA, the CDR3 is TGTGCCAGCAGTTACGGGACTAGCGGGGCACTTGGTGAGCAGTTCTTC.

This clonotype appeared a single time. The V call is TRBV7-2, the J call TRBJ1-1; TRBD1 is a possible D gene (6 bases). Germline V CDR1 and CDR2: SGHTA, FQGNSA. This CDR3 has 15 amino acids. Trimming took 6 bases from V and 1 from J, leaving 15 bases between them. The CDR3 sequence: CASRSSGQWNTEAFF. Here the CDR3 DNA reads TGTGCCAGCAGGAGTTCGGGACAATGGAACACTGAAGCTTTCTTT. Variable domain in full (rest from reference TRBV7-2 and TRBJ1-1): GAGVSQSPSNKVTEKGKDVELRCDPISGHTALYWYRQSLGQGLEFLIYFQGNSAPDKSGLPSDRFSAERTGGSVSTLTIQRTQQEDSAVYLCASRSSGQWNTEAFFGQGTRLTVV.

The chain is built from TRBV7-8 and TRBJ1-2; possible D gene TRBD1, 5 bases. Germline V gene sequence: CDR1 SGHVS, CDR2 FQNEAQ. The V end lost 1 base, the J end lost 8 bases, and 11 bases lay between the germline ends. CDR3 length equals 13 residues. CDR3 loop: CASSLGRREGYTF. The CDR3 nucleotides are TGTGCCAGCAGCTTAGGGCGCAGGGAGGGCTACACCTTC.

The rearrangement joins TRBV2 to TRBJ1-1, with 9 bases matching TRBD1. Unmatched junction bases numbered 5, after V lost 4 bases and J lost 11 bases. Germline V gene data show CDR1 as SNHLY and CDR2 as FYNNEI. The CDR3 is 12 residues long. This chain's CDR3 is CASSGDRVWAFF. For the CDR3, the DNA is TGTGCCAGCAGTGGGGACAGGGTTTGGGCTTTCTTT.

The chain carries TRBV29-1 and TRBJ2-2, with TRBD1 matching 7 bases. The CDR3 covers 14 residues. Germline loops: CDR1 SQVTM, CDR2 ANQGSEA. V trimming: 4 bases; J trimming: 1 base; junction bases outside the gene matches: 3. Here the CDR3 DNA reads TGCAGCGTTGGCTGGACAGGGAACACCGGGGAGCTGTTTTTT. It is translated as CSVGWTGNTGELFF.

The chain links TRBV20-1 to TRBJ1-5; no firm D call. CDR1 DFQATT and CDR2 SNEGSKA come from the germline V gene (reference sequence). Trimming removed 6 bases from V and 2 bases from J, with 8 bases in between. This CDR3 contains 12 residues. Here the CDR3 reads CSALEGNQPQHF. The CDR3 nucleotides are TGCAGTGCCCTCGAAGGCAATCAGCCCCAGCATTTT.

The V call is TRBV7-3, the J call TRBJ2-1; 9 positions agree with TRBD2. V shed 2 bases, J shed 7 bases, and the junction held 6 bases outside the gene matches. The CDR3 runs to 15 residues. Germline lookup yields CDR1 SGHTA and CDR2 FQGTGA. CDR3 bases: TGTGCCAGCAGCTTAGGTAGCGGGAGTCTAAATGAGCAGTTCTTC. It is translated as CASSLGSGSLNEQFF.

The rearrangement links TRBV20-1 to TRBJ1-2; D perhaps matches TRBD1 (6 bases). The CDR3 sequence is 19 residues long. Trimming shortened V by 0 bases and J by 4 bases, and 27 bases separated the two germline ends. Germline CDR1 reads DFQATT; CDR2 reads SNEGSKA (reference sequence). The CDR3 protein is CSARDWRRGAQQDGYGYTF. The CDR3, as DNA: TGCAGTGCTAGAGATTGGCGACGGGGGGCTCAACAGGATGGCTATGGCTACACCTTC.

This chain connects TRBV6-5 to TRBJ1-5; D is possibly TRBD1 (5 bases). This CDR3 comprises 19 residues. Trimming took 8 bases from V and 4 from J, leaving 30 bases between them. In germline, CDR1 is MNHEY, CDR2 SVGAGI. The CDR3 bases are TGTGCCAGCTACTTACCATCGGACACGGCTAACCTGATAAATCAGCCCCAGCATTTT. Translation gives CASYLPSDTANLINQPQHF.

The CDR3 bases are TGTGCCAGCAATAACGGCTACACCTTC. Its translation: CASNNGYTF. This chain connects TRBV6-8 to TRBJ1-2; D unclear. V was cut by 7 bases and J by 8 bases, with 5 bases left in between. Germline V gives CDR1 MNHGY, CDR2 SAAAGT. CDR3 length: 9 residues.

The V gene is TRBV5-1, the J gene TRBJ2-7, with no clear D. The CDR3 covers 14 residues. Germline CDR1 is SGHRS and CDR2 is YFSETQ. Trimming removed 4 bases from V and 2 bases from J, with 13 bases in between. The CDR3 loop reads CASSGENQAYEQYF. In DNA, the CDR3 is TGCGCCAGCAGCGGCGAAAACCAAGCCTACGAGCAGTACTTC.

This sequence joins TRBV15 and TRBJ1-1; 7 positions match TRBD1. Germline V gene lookup returns CDR1 LNHNV and CDR2 YYDKDF (reference sequence). The CDR3 runs 14 residues. V trimming: 0 bases; J trimming: 6 bases; junction bases outside the gene matches: 4. The CDR3 bases are TGTGCCACCAGCAGAGATCAGGGGGTTCCTGAAGCTTTCTTT. Protein sequence: CATSRDQGVPEAFF.

J is TRBJ2-1 and V is TRBV4-3; no clear D. Germline V lookup: CDR1 LGHNA, CDR2 YSLEER. This CDR3 is built from 13 residues. V was shortened by 6 bases and J by 3 bases, with 9 bases between the two germline ends. The CDR3 protein is CASSLTLYNEQFF. The CDR3, as DNA: TGCGCCAGCAGTCTAACTCTCTACAATGAGCAGTTCTTC.

V is TRBV14 and J is TRBJ1-1; the D gene is possibly TRBD1 (5 bases). Deletions cut 1 base from V and 5 bases from J, with 17 bases between. The CDR3 covers 16 residues. CDR1 is SGHDN and CDR2 is FVKESK in the germline V gene. The CDR3 DNA sequence: TGTGCCAGCAGCCAAGGTCTCCCAGGGTATGGAACTGAAGCTTTCTTT. This translates into CASSQGLPGYGTEAFF.

The gene calls are TRBV20-1 and TRBJ1-4; 9 positions match TRBD1. The CDR3 is 15 amino acids. The ends lost 0 bases at V and 6 bases at J; junction bases unmatched: 5. Per germline, CDR1 DFQATT and CDR2 SNEGSKA (reference sequence). This CDR3 reads CSARDTTGGYEKLFF. CDR3 sequence (DNA): TGCAGTGCTAGAGATACGACAGGGGGTTATGAAAAACTGTTTTTT.

The chain combines TRBV4-1 with TRBJ1-5; tentatively, D is TRBD1 (5 bases). CDR1 and CDR2 from the germline V gene are MGHRA and YSYEKL. V was shortened by 1 base and J by 4 bases, with 11 bases between the two germline ends. CDR3 size: 15 residues. CDR3 region: CASSQVGLQNQPQHF. As DNA, the CDR3 is TGCGCCAGCAGCCAAGTGGGACTGCAAAATCAGCCCCAGCATTTT.

The V call is TRBV30, the J call TRBJ2-2; 7 bases agree with TRBD2. Looked up from germline, CDR1 is GTSNPN and CDR2 is SVGIG (reference sequence). This CDR3 has 12 amino acids. The V gene end was trimmed by 5 bases and the J gene end by 5 bases; junction bases not matched to a gene: 2. CDR3 nucleotides: TGTGCCTGGTCGGGGGGAACCGGGGAGCTGTTTTTT. It translates to CAWSGGTGELFF.

V gene TRBV3-1 combines with J gene TRBJ1-1; 9 bases align to TRBD1. Losses at the gene ends were 8 bases for V and 1 base for J; bases not matched to a gene: 20. Germline V lookup: CDR1 LGHDT, CDR2 YNNKEL (reference sequence). The CDR3 is 19 residues long. CDR3 protein: CASAPGRDRVGRRNTEAFF. The CDR3 DNA is TGTGCCAGCGCCCCCGGTCGGGACAGGGTAGGGAGGAGGAACACTGAAGCTTTCTTT.

The J gene is TRBJ2-5, the V gene TRBV5-1, with 8 bases matching TRBD2. V was clipped by 3 bases and J by 5 bases; unmatched bases: 9. CDR3 length equals 15 residues. CDR1 and CDR2 (germline): SGHRS, YFSETQ. CDR3 nucleotide sequence: TGCGCCAGCAGCTCAAAAAGCGGGGGATCTGAGACCCAGTACTTC. Translated, it gives CASSSKSGGSETQYF.

The chain has TRBV27 and TRBJ2-1, with 7 nucleotides matching TRBD1. The CDR3 has 17 residues. V gave up 8 bases and J gave up 8 bases; unmatched junction bases: 21. The V gene's germline CDR1 is MNHEY and CDR2 SMNVEV (reference sequence). CDR3 loop: CASGIRTPGQRYHEQFF. CDR3 in DNA: TGTGCCAGCGGTATCCGAACTCCGGGACAGCGGTATCATGAGCAGTTCTTC.

The rearrangement links TRBV29-1 to TRBJ2-1, with TRBD2 matching 9 bases. CDR3 length equals 14 residues. The V segment lost 5 bases and the J segment 7 bases; nucleotides outside the gene matches: 9. CDR1 and CDR2 (germline): SQVTM, ANQGSEA. DNA for the CDR3: TGCAGCGTTCGGGCTAGCGGGATGGGGAATGAGCAGTTCTTC. Translation gives CSVRASGMGNEQFF.

This chain uses TRBV25-1 with TRBJ1-6; D may be TRBD1 (5 bases). Germline CDR1 and CDR2: MGHDK and SYGVNS. This CDR3 has 15 residues. Trimming shortened V by 8 bases and J by 9 bases, and 20 bases separated the two germline ends. The CDR3 region has the DNA TGTGCCAGCGATGGGGGAAAACGAGGGAGTTCACCCCTCCACTTT. Protein product: CASDGGKRGSSPLHF.

V and J are TRBV5-6 and TRBJ1-6, with unresolved D. Trimming shortened V by 1 base and J by 0 bases, and 8 bases separated the two germline ends. The CDR3 runs to 16 residues. Germline values: CDR1 SGHDT, CDR2 YYEEEE. The CDR3 sequence: CASSLRQTSYNSPLHF. For the CDR3, the DNA is TGTGCCAGCAGCTTGAGGCAGACCTCCTATAATTCACCCCTCCACTTT.